This TCR beta chain was recorded in a study of tumor T cells in aggressive B-cell lymphoma. Sequenced by immunoSEQ multiplex PCR; TCRdb stores in-frame clones only, minus some. The sample has a few thousand clones, 85% to 90% seen once. The trim removed 5 bases at V and 8 bases at J, leaving 7 bases unmatched. In germline, CDR1 is SGHRS, CDR2 YFSETQ. The CDR3 has 14 residues. What was sequenced was tumor tissue. The clonotype comes from an adult with diffuse large B cell lymphoma. V and J are TRBV5-1 and TRBJ2-2, with TRBD2 matching 9 bases. CDR3 amino acids: CASRVAGAAGELFF. The CDR3 DNA reads as TGCGCCAGCAGAGTAGCGGGAGCAGCGGGGGAGCTGTTTTTT.